These 29 T cell receptor beta chains came from one sample sequenced in a study of tumor and adjacent non-tumor tissue in lung cancer. Three rounds of nested PCR, following a modified ARM-PCR protocol, produced the TCRbeta library. TCRdb called the multiplex PCR reads again in MiXCR, with one record for every CDR3 protein. The sample shows about 110,000 distinct CDR3 sequences, roughly two thirds of them seen only once. RNA was extracted from bulk tissue without any cell sorting. More than 3 cm separated this lung sample from the edge of the tumor. Sequenced input: distant non-tumor lung tissue. All receptors come from a man aged 60 to 75 with non-small cell lung cancer.

Worth noting for this clonotype: One end of the junction is discordant with germline, which a read error may explain. This chain connects TRBV11-2 to TRBJ2-1; 7 nucleotides align to TRBD2. Germline V gene lookup returns CDR1 SGHAT and CDR2 FQNNGV. This CDR3 region has 18 residues. CDR3 DNA: TGTGCCATCAGCTTAAAAGCTAGTGGGAGGGCCGGGTGGGTTGAGCAGTTCTTC. Translation gives CAISLKASGRAGWVEQFF.

Turning to this clonotype: A much bigger clone sits one base away, suggesting this may be a read error. This chain uses TRBV7-8 with TRBJ1-1; possibly TRBD1 for D (5 bases). V lost 4 bases and J lost 3, with 15 bases in between. CDR3 length: 15 residues. Germline V lookup: CDR1 SGHVS, CDR2 FQNEAQ. DNA for the CDR3: TGTGCCAGCAGCTCACAAGGACACTCGGACACTGAAGCTTTCTTT. Amino acids: CASSSQGHSDTEAFF.

This chain links TRBV4-2 with TRBJ2-1; TRBD2 matches 9 bases. This CDR3 is built from 15 residues. Germline CDR1 is LGHNA and CDR2 is YNFKEQ. V lost 5 bases, J lost 4 bases, and 6 bases stayed unmatched. CDR3 in DNA: TGTGCCAGCAGCGATGTGGCGGGAGGGTACAATGAGCAGTTCTTC. Protein sequence: CASSDVAGGYNEQFF.

Comments on this clonotype: A read error is likely, as this CDR3 ends without the conserved phenylalanine or tryptophan. CDR3 amino acids: CASSQDIQNTEAFS. The CDR3 DNA is TGTGCCAGCAGCCAGGACATTCAGAACACTGAAGCTTTCTCT. The chain employs TRBV4-1 and TRBJ1-1; D perhaps matches TRBD1 (5 bases). Germline values: CDR1 MGHRA, CDR2 YSYEKL. CDR3 length: 14 amino acids.

With respect to this clonotype: This CDR3 is missing its conserved last phenylalanine or tryptophan, likely due to a read error. V usage is TRBV6-2 or TRBV6-3 and J usage is TRBJ2-6; 7 nucleotides agree with TRBD1. Germline lookup yields CDR1 MNHEY and CDR2 SVGEGT. The CDR3 spans 16 residues. V lost 9 bases and J lost 0; bases outside the gene matches: 8. The CDR3 sequence: CARLQGIVSGANVLTS. CDR3 coding DNA: TGTGCCAGATTACAGGGGATCGTCTCTGGGGCCAACGTCCTGACTTCA.

On this clonotype itself: With a much larger clone just one base away, this may be a read error. This chain links TRBV11-3 with TRBJ1-1, with TRBD1 as a possible D gene (5 bases). The V gene's germline CDR1 is SGHNT and CDR2 YENEEA. The CDR3 length is 15 residues. Trimming took off 0 bases at V and 13 bases at J, with 21 bases between the two ends. The CDR3 DNA is TGTGCCAGCAGCTTAGAAGGGACGGTGAACACTAAAGTTTTCTTT. Translation: CASSLEGTVNTKVFF.

This clonotype was counted ten times or more. J is TRBJ2-1 and V is TRBV4-3, with 13 bases aligning to TRBD2. CDR3 length: 16 amino acids. Germline V CDR1 and CDR2: LGHNA, YSLEER. V lost 1 base and J lost 7; bases outside the gene matches: 4. This chain's CDR3 is CASSQGTSGRANEQFF. The CDR3 nucleotides read TGCGCCAGCAGCCAAGGAACTAGCGGGAGGGCGAATGAGCAGTTCTTC.

A word on this clonotype: The junction departs from germline at one end; a sequencing error may be responsible. The chain links TRBV10-3 to TRBJ2-7, with 9 bases lining up with TRBD2. Looked up from germline, CDR1 is ENHRY and CDR2 is SYGVKD. This CDR3 region has 16 residues. The CDR3 sequence is CAVSESSSGDVYEQYF. DNA for the CDR3: TGTGCCGTCAGTGAGTCTTCTAGCGGGGATGTCTACGAGCAGTACTTC.

Regarding this clonotype: A much larger clone sits a single nucleotide away, making a read error possible. V gene TRBV11-2 combines with J gene TRBJ2-3; D not resolved. This CDR3 contains 14 residues. V dropped 5 bases and J dropped 2 bases, with 11 bases sitting between them. CDR1 SGHAT and CDR2 FQNNGV come from the germline V gene. Written as DNA, the CDR3 is TGTGCCAGCAGCGGGTTTCAGGTCACAGATACGCAGTATTTT. Protein sequence: CASSGFQVTDTQYF. The whole variable domain, filled in from reference TRBV11-2 and TRBJ2-3, reads EAGVAQSPRYKIIEKRQSVAFWCNPISGHATLYWYQQILGQGPKLLIQFQNNGVVDDSQLPKDRFSAERLKGVDSTLKIQPAKLEDSAVYLCASSGFQVTDTQYFGPGTRLTVL.

For this clonotype: This CDR3 is missing its conserved last phenylalanine or tryptophan, likely due to a read error. The chain couples TRBV6-1 to TRBJ2-4; a weak D match, TRBD2 (6 bases). The length of the CDR3 is 16 residues. Trimming took off 6 bases at V and 0 bases at J, with 15 bases between the two ends. Germline V gene data show CDR1 as MNHNS and CDR2 as SASEGT. This chain's CDR3 is CASSHGGAGAKNIQYY. CDR3 sequence (DNA): TGTGCCAGCAGCCACGGGGGTGCAGGAGCCAAAAACATTCAGTACTAC.

This clonotype was recorded a few times. V usage is TRBV20-1 and J usage is TRBJ2-3, with D perhaps matching TRBD1 or TRBD2 (5 bases each). This CDR3 comprises 15 residues. V lost 3 bases and J lost 2, with 15 bases in between. The germline CDR1 and CDR2 sequences are DFQATT and SNEGSKA (reference sequence). The CDR3 sequence: CSARPGPLITDTQYF. CDR3 bases: TGCAGTGCTAGGCCGGGACCCCTAATCACAGATACGCAGTATTTT.

In regard to this clonotype: A read error may produce the germline difference seen at one junction end. The V and J genes are TRBV6-5 and TRBJ1-4, with D hard to call. Per the germline V gene, CDR1 is MNHEY and CDR2 is SVGAGI. This CDR3 is built from 14 residues. CDR3 region: CASSSSTTNEKLFF. DNA of the CDR3: TGTGCCAGCAGTTCGAGTACAACGAATGAAAAACTGTTTTTT.

This clonotype was seen repeatedly, ten times or more. This chain links TRBV10-2 with TRBJ2-5, with D unclear. V was clipped by 7 bases and J by 1 base, with 7 bases between them. Looked up from germline, CDR1 is WSHSY and CDR2 is SAAADI. This CDR3 spans 12 amino acids. The CDR3 spells CASKHSQETQYF. The CDR3 DNA reads as TGCGCCAGCAAACACAGCCAAGAGACCCAGTACTTC.

Ten or more counts support this clonotype. The chain has TRBV28 and TRBJ2-7, with a possible D match to TRBD2 (6 bases). The V gene's germline CDR1 is MDHEN and CDR2 SYDVKM. V was trimmed by 7 bases and J by 5 bases, leaving 18 bases between them. The CDR3 extends over 14 amino acids. As DNA, the CDR3 is TGTGCCAGCACCCCCTCGGGGGAGGTCCACGAGCAGTACTTC. Translation: CASTPSGEVHEQYF.

This clonotype was detected many times. This chain links TRBV5-6 with TRBJ1-1, with 8 bases aligning to TRBD1. CDR3 size: 17 residues. J lost 0 bases, V lost 0 bases, and 7 bases had no gene match. Germline-derived CDR1 and CDR2 are SGHDT and YYEEEE. CDR3 DNA sequence: TGTGCCAGCAGCTTGGGGGACAGGCGTCTTATGAACACTGAAGCTTTCTTT. Encoded protein: CASSLGDRRLMNTEAFF. Full variable domain (remainder filled in from reference TRBV5-6 and TRBJ1-1): DAGVTQSPTHLIKTRGQQVTLRCSPKSGHDTVSWYQQALGQGPQFIFQYYEEEERQRGNFPDRFSGHQFPNYSSELNVNALLLGDSALYLCASSLGDRRLMNTEAFFGQGTRLTVV.

Comment on this clonotype: Possible read error: a much larger clone is one base away. The chain has TRBV10-2 and TRBJ2-5; D not certain. CDR3 size: 12 residues. CDR1 and CDR2 from the germline V gene are WSHSY and SAAADI. The ends were cut back, 7 bases at V and 4 bases at J, with 10 bases in the middle. The CDR3 spells CASTHSRETQYF. The CDR3 region has the DNA TGCGCCAGCACCCACAGCCGAGAGACCCAGTACTTC.

The chain has TRBV12-3 or TRBV12-4 and TRBJ1-2; D is uncertain. The length of the CDR3 is 12 residues. The V end was cut by 4 bases, the J end by 8 bases, with 11 bases between. The CDR3 DNA reads TGTGCCAGCAGTTCTAGATCCTACGGCTACACCTTC. Its protein is CASSSRSYGYTF.

To note about this clonotype: Mismatch with germline at one junction end may stem from a read error. This sequence joins TRBV7-2 and TRBJ2-5; D uncertain. The CDR3 runs 13 residues. CDR1 is SGHTA, CDR2 FQGNSA, per germline. CDR3 nucleotides: TGTGTCAGCAGCAAGGCTCGTCAAGAGACCCAGTACTTC. Translation gives CVSSKARQETQYF.

This clonotype was counted between two and nine times. A much larger clonotype is one base distant, so this may be a read error. As the CDR3 is not closed by the conserved phenylalanine or tryptophan, this likely results from a read error. The chain combines TRBV12-5 with TRBJ2-1; a weak D match, TRBD2 (7 bases). This CDR3 has 16 amino acids. Trimming left V 6 bases short and J 2 bases short, with 17 bases between. Germline CDR1 is LGHNT and CDR2 is FRNRAP. The CDR3 is CASGPSRGGTYNEQFL. CDR3 sequence (DNA): TGTGCTAGTGGGCCATCGAGGGGGGGAACCTACAATGAGCAGTTCCTC.

The V gene is TRBV6-6, the J gene TRBJ2-2; the D gene could be TRBD1 or TRBD2 (5 bases each). V was shortened by 5 bases and J by 5 bases, with 15 bases between the two germline ends. This CDR3 comprises 15 residues. Germline CDR1 is MNHNY and CDR2 is SVGAGI (reference sequence). DNA of the CDR3: TGTGCCAGCAGTCTCCGGGATGGGGGAACCGGGGAGCTGTTTTTT. Its protein product is CASSLRDGGTGELFF.

Many counts were recorded for this clonotype. This sequence joins TRBV10-2 and TRBJ1-3, with a tentative D call TRBD1 (5 bases). The CDR3 runs to 14 residues. Germline V CDR1 and CDR2: WSHSY, SAAADI. V was trimmed by 0 bases and J by 9 bases, leaving 12 bases between them. The CDR3 here is CASSESTVRGTIYF. CDR3 bases: TGCGCCAGCAGTGAGTCGACAGTTCGAGGCACCATATATTTT.

Concerning this clonotype: The missing conserved phenylalanine or tryptophan at the end of this CDR3 makes a read error likely. This chain uses TRBV11-3 with TRBJ2-1; tentative D call: TRBD2 (6 bases). Per the germline V gene, CDR1 is SGHNT and CDR2 is YENEEA. The CDR3 runs to 12 residues. Trimming cost V 6 bases and J 10 bases, with 13 bases left between them. CDR3 nucleotide sequence: TGTGCCAGCAGTCCTGGGGGGTCGGAGCAGTTCTAC. Translated, it gives CASSPGGSEQFY.

The CDR3 reads CASSISGPNQPQHF. The CDR3 DNA sequence: TGTGCCAGTAGTATATCAGGGCCCAATCAGCCCCAGCATTTT. The chain links TRBV12-3 or TRBV12-4 to TRBJ1-5; D perhaps matches TRBD1 (5 bases). Trimming stripped 9 bases from V and 3 bases from J, with 15 bases between. The CDR3 has 14 residues.

This clonotype was seen at least ten times. The rearrangement uses TRBV6-5 and TRBJ2-1, with D tentatively TRBD1 (6 bases). Germline CDR1 is MNHEY and CDR2 is SVGAGI. Trimming took 5 bases from V and 0 from J, leaving 14 bases between them. The CDR3 has 16 residues. The chain's CDR3 is CASSTRQTGSYNEQFF. CDR3 DNA: TGTGCCAGCAGTACCCGCCAGACAGGCTCCTACAATGAGCAGTTCTTC.

This clonotype was seen once. One end of the junction does not line up with germline, which may come from a read error. The V and J genes are TRBV11-3 and TRBJ2-7, with D possibly being TRBD2 (5 bases). The germline V gene encodes CDR1 SGHNT and CDR2 YENEEA. CDR3 length equals 13 residues. The CDR3 protein is CATSLVRGSEQYF. The CDR3 coding sequence is TGTGCCACCAGCTTAGTGCGTGGGAGCGAGCAGTACTTC.

This clonotype has only one observation. A read error may account for a junction end that differs from germline. V usage is TRBV6-1 and J usage is TRBJ1-2, with D uncertain. In germline, CDR1 is MNHNS, CDR2 SASEGT. The CDR3 runs 17 residues. The CDR3 DNA reads TGTGCCTGCAGTGAAAGCGCTACATGGGGAAGGGCTTATGGCTACACCTTC. Translated, it gives CACSESATWGRAYGYTF.

The rearrangement uses TRBV18 and TRBJ2-7, with D perhaps assigned TRBD1 or TRBD2 (5 bases each). The V gene's germline CDR1 is KGHSH and CDR2 LQKENI. This CDR3 has 15 amino acids. V gave up 2 bases and J gave up 0 bases, with 11 bases separating them. This CDR3 reads CASSPRWGSSYEQYF. The CDR3 nucleotides are TGTGCCAGCTCACCAAGGTGGGGGAGCTCCTACGAGCAGTACTTC.

This clonotype was found once. A clone one base away is much larger, so this may be a read error. J is TRBJ2-1 and V is TRBV2, with D possibly being TRBD1 or TRBD2 (5 bases each). Germline CDR1 SNHLY, CDR2 FYNNEI. There are 15 residues in the CDR3. V lost 6 bases, J lost 0 bases, and 12 bases lay in between. Here the CDR3 reads CASRVEGSSYNEQFF. Written as DNA, the CDR3 is TGTGCCAGCAGGGTAGAGGGGAGCTCCTACAATGAGCAGTTCTTC. Complete variable domain (other parts from reference TRBV2 and TRBJ2-1): EPEVTQTPSHQVTQMGQEVILRCVPISNHLYFYWYRQILGQKVEFLVSFYNNEISEKSEIFDDQFSVERPDGSNFTLKIRSTKLEDSAMYFCASRVEGSSYNEQFFGPGTRLTVL.

Only one count was recorded for this clonotype. Here the CDR3 omits its conserved ending phenylalanine or tryptophan, so a read error is the likely source. The chain links TRBV19 to TRBJ1-1; no firm D call. CDR3 size: 11 residues. Looked up from germline, CDR1 is LNHDA and CDR2 is SQIVND (reference sequence). The germline V and J ends were trimmed by 8 bases and 4 bases, with 8 bases remaining between them. As DNA, the CDR3 is TGTGCCAGTCTTTGGGGCACTGAAGCTTTCCTT. It yields the protein CASLWGTEAFL.